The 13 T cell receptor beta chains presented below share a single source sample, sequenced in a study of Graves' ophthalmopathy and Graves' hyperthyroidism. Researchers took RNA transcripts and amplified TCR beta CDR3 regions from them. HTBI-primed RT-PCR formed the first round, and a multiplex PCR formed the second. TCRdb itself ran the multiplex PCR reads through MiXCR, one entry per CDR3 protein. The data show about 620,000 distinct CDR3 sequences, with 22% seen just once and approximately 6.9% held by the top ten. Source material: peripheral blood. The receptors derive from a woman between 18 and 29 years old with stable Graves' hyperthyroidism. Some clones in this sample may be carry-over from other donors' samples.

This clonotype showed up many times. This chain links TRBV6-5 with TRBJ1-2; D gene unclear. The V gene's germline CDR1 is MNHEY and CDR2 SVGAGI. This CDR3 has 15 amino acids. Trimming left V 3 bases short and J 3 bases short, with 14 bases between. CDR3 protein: CASSYSAFPDYGYTF. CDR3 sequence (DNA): TGTGCCAGCAGTTATTCAGCTTTTCCCGACTATGGCTACACCTTC.

Here the CDR3 reads CASSPGPTSGVDTQYF. In nucleotides, the CDR3 is TGTGCCAGCAGCCCCGGGCCCACCTCAGGGGTAGATACGCAGTATTTT. The chain is built from TRBV9 and TRBJ2-3; D perhaps matches TRBD1 (6 bases). Germline V CDR1 and CDR2: SGDLS, YYNGEE. The V and J ends lost 4 bases and 5 bases respectively, with 20 bases between them. This CDR3 region has 16 residues.

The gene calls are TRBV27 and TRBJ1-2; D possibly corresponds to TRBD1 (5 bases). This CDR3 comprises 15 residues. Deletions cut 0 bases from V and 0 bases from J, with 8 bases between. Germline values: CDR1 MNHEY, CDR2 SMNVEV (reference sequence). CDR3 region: CASSLSGGANYGYTF. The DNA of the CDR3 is TGTGCCAGCAGTTTATCCGGGGGAGCTAACTATGGCTACACCTTC.

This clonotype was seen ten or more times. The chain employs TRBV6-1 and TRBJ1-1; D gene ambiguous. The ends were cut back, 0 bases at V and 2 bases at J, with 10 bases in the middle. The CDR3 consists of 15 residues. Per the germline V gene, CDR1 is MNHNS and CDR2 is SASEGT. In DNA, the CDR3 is TGTGCCAGCAGTGAAGCCGCAGGTCCTAACACTGAAGCTTTCTTT. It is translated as CASSEAAGPNTEAFF.

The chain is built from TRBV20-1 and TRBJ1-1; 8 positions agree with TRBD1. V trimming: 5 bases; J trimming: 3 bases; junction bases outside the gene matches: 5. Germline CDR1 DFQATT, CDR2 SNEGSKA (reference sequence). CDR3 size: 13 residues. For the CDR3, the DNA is TGCAGTGCTCGAGCAGGGGGCTACACTGAAGCTTTCTTT. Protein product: CSARAGGYTEAFF.

For the CDR3, the DNA is TGTGCCAGCAGCTCCTTTAAGGGCGGACGCATCGATAGCAATCAGCCCCAGCATTTT. Translating gives CASSSFKGGRIDSNQPQHF. The chain couples TRBV11-1 to TRBJ1-5; D is unresolved. The length of the CDR3 is 19 residues. The V end was cut by 4 bases, the J end by 0 bases, with 22 bases between. Per the germline V gene, CDR1 is SGHAT and CDR2 is FQDESV (reference sequence).

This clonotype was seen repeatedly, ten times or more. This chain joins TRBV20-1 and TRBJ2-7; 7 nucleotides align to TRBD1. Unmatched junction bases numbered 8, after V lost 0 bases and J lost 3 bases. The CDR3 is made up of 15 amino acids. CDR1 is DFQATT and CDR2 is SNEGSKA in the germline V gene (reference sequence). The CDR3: CSAREYRDSRYEQYF. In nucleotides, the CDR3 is TGCAGTGCTAGAGAATACCGGGACAGTCGCTACGAGCAGTACTTC.

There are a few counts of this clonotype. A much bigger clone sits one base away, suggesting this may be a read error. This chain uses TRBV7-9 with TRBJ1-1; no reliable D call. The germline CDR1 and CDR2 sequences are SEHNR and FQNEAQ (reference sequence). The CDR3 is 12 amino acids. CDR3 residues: CASSKEDGQACF. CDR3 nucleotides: TGTGCCAGCAGCAAGGAAGACGGTCAAGCTTGCTTT.

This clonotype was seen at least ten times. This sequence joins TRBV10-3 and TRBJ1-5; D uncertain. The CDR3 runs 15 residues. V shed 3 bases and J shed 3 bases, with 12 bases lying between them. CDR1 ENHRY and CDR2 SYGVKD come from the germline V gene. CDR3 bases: TGTGCCATCAGTGAAAGGGCCGGATCCAATCAGCCCCAGCATTTT. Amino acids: CAISERAGSNQPQHF.

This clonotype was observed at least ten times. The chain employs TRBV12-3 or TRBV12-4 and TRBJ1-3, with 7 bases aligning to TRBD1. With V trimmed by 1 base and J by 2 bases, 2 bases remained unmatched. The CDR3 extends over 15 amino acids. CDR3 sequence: CASSLEGAPGNTIYF. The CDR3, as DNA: TGTGCCAGCAGTTTAGAGGGGGCGCCTGGAAACACCATATATTTT.

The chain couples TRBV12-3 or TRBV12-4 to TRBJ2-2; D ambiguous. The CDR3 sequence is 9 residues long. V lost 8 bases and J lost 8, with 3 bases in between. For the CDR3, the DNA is TGTGCCAGCGGTGGGGAGCTGTTTTTT. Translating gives CASGGELFF.

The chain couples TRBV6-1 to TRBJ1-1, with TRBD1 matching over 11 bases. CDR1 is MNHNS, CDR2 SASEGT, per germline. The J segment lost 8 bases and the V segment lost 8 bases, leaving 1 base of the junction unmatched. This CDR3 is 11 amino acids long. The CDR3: CASGQGAEAFF. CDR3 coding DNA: TGTGCCAGCGGACAGGGGGCAGAAGCTTTCTTT.

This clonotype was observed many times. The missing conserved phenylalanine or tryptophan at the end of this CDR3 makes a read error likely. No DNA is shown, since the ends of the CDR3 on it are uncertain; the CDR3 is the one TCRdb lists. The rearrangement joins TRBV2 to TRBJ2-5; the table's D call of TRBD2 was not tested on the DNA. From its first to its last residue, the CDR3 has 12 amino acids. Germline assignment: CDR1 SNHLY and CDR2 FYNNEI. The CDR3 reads CASRRTRHSGTI.